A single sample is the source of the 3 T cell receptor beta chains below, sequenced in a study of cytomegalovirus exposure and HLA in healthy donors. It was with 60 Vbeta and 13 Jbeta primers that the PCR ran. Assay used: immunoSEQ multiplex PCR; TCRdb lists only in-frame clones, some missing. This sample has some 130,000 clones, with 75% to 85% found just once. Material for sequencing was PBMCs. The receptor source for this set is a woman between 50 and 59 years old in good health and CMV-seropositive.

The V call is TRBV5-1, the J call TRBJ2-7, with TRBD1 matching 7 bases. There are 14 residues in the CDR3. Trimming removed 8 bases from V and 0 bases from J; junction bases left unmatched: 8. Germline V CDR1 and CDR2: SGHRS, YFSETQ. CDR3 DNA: TGCGCCAGTCAACCACAGGGGAACTCCTACGAGCAGTACTTC. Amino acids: CASQPQGNSYEQYF.

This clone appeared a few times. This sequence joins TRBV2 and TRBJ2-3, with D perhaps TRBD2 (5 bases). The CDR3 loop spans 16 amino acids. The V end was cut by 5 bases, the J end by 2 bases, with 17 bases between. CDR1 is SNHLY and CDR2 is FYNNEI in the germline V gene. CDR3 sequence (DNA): TGTGCCAGCAGTCTCATCCCGGGTAGCGCCACAGATACGCAGTATTTT. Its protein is CASSLIPGSATDTQYF.

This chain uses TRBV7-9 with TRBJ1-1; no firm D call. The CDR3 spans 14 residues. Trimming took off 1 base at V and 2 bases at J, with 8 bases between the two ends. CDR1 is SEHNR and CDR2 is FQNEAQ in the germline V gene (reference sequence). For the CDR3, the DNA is TGTGCCAGCAGCTTAGTGCTAGTTAACACTGAAGCTTTCTTT. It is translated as CASSLVLVNTEAFF.